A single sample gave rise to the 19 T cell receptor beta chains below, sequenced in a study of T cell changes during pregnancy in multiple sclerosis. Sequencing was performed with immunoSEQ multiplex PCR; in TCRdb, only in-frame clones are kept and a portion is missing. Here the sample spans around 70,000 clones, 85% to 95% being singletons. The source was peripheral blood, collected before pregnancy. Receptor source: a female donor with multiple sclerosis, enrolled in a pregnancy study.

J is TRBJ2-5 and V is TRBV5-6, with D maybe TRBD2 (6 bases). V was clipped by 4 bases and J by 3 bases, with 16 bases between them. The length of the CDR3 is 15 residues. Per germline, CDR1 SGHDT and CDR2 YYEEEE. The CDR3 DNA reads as TGTGCCAGCAGCACCTATTGGAGGGAGGAAGAGACCCAGTACTTC. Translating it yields CASSTYWREEETQYF.

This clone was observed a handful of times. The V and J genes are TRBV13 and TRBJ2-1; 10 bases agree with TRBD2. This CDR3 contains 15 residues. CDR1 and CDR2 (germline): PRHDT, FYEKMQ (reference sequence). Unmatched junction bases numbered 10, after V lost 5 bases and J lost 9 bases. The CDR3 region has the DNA TGTGCCAGCAGCACAAGCGGGAGGGGGGGCGGTGAGCAGTTCTTC. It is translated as CASSTSGRGGGEQFF. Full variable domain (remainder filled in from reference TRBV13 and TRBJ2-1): AAGVIQSPRHLIKEKRETATLKCYPIPRHDTVYWYQQGPGQDPQFLISFYEKMQSDKGSIPDRFSAQQFSDYHSELNMSSLELGDSALYFCASSTSGRGGGEQFFGPGTRLTVL.

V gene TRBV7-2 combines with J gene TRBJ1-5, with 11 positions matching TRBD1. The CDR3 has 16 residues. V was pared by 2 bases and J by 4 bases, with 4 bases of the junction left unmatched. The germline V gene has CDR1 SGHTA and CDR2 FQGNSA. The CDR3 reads CASSLTGTGGNQPQHF. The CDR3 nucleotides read TGTGCCAGCAGCTTAACCGGGACAGGGGGAAATCAGCCCCAGCATTTT.

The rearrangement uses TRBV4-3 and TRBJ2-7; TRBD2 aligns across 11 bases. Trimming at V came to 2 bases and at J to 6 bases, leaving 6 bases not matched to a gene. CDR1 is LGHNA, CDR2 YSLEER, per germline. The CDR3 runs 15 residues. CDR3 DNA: TGCGCCAGCAGCCAAATAGCGGGAGGGCCGGGCGAGCAGTACTTC. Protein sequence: CASSQIAGGPGEQYF.

CDR3 amino acids: CASSYTDSYNEQFF. DNA of the CDR3: TGTGCCAGCAGTTACACAGATTCCTACAATGAGCAGTTCTTC. The J gene is TRBJ2-1, the V gene TRBV6-5; D call uncertain. The length of the CDR3 is 14 residues. The V gene lost 2 bases and the J gene lost 1 base, with 6 bases spanning the gap. Germline CDR1 reads MNHEY; CDR2 reads SVGAGI.

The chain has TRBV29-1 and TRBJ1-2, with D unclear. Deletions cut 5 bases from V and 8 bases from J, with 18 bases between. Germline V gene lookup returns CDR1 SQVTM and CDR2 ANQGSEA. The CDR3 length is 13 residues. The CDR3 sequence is CSVFKSGMDGYTF. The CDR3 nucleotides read TGCAGCGTTTTTAAGAGCGGGATGGACGGCTACACCTTC.

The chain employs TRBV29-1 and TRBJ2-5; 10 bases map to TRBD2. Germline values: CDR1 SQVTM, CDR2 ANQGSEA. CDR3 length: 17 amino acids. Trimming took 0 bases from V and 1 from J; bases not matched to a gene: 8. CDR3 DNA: TGCAGCGTTGAAGATTCTCCCCTAGCGGGAGCCCAAGAGACCCAGTACTTC. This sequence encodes CSVEDSPLAGAQETQYF.

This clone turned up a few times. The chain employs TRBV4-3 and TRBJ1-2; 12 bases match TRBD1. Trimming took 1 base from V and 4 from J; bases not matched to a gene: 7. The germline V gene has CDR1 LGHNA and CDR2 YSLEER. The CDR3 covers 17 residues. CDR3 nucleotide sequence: TGCGCCAGCAGCCAAGGGCTACCGGGACAGGGGGCCTATGGCTACACCTTC. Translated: CASSQGLPGQGAYGYTF.

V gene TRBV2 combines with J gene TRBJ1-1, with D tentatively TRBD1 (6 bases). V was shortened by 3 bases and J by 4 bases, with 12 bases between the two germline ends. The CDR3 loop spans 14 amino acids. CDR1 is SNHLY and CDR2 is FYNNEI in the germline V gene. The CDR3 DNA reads TGTGCCAGCAGTGAGCAGGGGCCAAGCACTGAAGCTTTCTTT. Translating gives CASSEQGPSTEAFF.

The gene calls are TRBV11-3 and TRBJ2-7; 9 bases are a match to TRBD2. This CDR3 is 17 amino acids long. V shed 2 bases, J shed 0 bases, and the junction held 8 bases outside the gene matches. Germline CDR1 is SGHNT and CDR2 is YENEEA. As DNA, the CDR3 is TGTGCCAGCAGCTTATGGGCGGGGGGGACAACCTCCTACGAGCAGTACTTC. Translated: CASSLWAGGTTSYEQYF.

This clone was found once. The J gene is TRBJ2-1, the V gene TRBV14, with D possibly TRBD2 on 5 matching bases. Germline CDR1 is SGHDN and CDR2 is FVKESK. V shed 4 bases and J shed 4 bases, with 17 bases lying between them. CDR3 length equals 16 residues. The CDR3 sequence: CASSPLAGGEYNEQFF. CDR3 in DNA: TGTGCCAGCAGCCCCTTGGCGGGCGGAGAGTACAATGAGCAGTTCTTC.

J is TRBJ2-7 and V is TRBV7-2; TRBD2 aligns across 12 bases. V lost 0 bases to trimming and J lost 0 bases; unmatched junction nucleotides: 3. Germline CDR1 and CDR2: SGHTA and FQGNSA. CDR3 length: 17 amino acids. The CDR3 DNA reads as TGTGCCAGCAGCTTAGCCGGACTAGCGGGGAGCTCCTACGAGCAGTACTTC. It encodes CASSLAGLAGSSYEQYF.

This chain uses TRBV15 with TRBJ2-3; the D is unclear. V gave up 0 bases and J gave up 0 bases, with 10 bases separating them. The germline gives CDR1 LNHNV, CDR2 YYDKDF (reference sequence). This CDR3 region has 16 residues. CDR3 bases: TGTGCCACCAGCAGAGATTCTACTCCGAGCACAGATACGCAGTATTTT. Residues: CATSRDSTPSTDTQYF.

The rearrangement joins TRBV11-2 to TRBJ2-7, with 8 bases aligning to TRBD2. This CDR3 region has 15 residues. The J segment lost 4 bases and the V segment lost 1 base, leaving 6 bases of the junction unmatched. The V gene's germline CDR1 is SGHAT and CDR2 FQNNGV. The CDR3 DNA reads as TGTGCCAGCAGCTTAGGAATCACGGGAGGGTACGAGCAGTACTTC. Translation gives CASSLGITGGYEQYF. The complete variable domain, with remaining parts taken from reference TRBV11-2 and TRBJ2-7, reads EAGVAQSPRYKIIEKRQSVAFWCNPISGHATLYWYQQILGQGPKLLIQFQNNGVVDDSQLPKDRFSAERLKGVDSTLKIQPAKLEDSAVYLCASSLGITGGYEQYFGPGTRLTVT.

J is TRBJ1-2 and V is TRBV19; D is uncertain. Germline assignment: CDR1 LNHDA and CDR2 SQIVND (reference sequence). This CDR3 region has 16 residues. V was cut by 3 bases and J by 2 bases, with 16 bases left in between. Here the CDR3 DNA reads TGTGCCAGTAGTATGAATCCCCCCACAGTAAACTATGGCTACACCTTC. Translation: CASSMNPPTVNYGYTF.

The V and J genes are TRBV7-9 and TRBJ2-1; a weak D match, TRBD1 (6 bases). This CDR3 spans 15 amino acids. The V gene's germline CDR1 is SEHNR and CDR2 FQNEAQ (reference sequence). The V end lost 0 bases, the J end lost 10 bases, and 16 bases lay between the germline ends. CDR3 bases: TGTGCCAGCAGCTTAGCTAGAGGTAGGACAGTCGAGCAGTTCTTC. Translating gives CASSLARGRTVEQFF.

CDR3 residues: CASSSGGKLYGYTF. CDR3 coding DNA: TGTGCCAGCAGCTCCGGAGGGAAGCTCTATGGCTACACCTTC. The rearrangement links TRBV5-5 to TRBJ1-2, with D hard to call. This CDR3 is 14 amino acids long. The germline gives CDR1 SGHKS, CDR2 YYEKEE (reference sequence). V lost 3 bases and J lost 4, with 13 bases in between. Complete variable domain (other parts from reference TRBV5-5 and TRBJ1-2): DAGVTQSPTHLIKTRGQQVTLRCSPISGHKSVSWYQQVLGQGPQFIFQYYEKEERGRGNFPDRFSARQFPNYSSELNVNALLLGDSALYLCASSSGGKLYGYTFGSGTRLTVV.

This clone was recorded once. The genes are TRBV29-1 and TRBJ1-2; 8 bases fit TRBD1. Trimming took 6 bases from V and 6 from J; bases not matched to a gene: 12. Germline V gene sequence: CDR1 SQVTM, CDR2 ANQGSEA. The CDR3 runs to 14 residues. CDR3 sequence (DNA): TGCAGCGTGATCGGGGGCAGGGGGCTAAATGGCTACACCTTC. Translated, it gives CSVIGGRGLNGYTF. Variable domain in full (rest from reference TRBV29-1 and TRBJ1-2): SAVISQKPSRDICQRGTSLTIQCQVDSQVTMMFWYRQQPGQSLTLIATANQGSEATYESGFVIDKFPISRPNLTFSTLTVSNMSPEDSSIYLCSVIGGRGLNGYTFGSGTRLTVV.

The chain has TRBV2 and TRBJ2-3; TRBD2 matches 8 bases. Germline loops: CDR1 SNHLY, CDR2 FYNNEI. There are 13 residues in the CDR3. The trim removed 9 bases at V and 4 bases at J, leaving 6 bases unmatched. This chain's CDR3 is CASRTGGADTQYF. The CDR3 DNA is TGTGCCAGTCGGACGGGAGGGGCAGATACGCAGTATTTT.